This TCR beta chain was recovered during a study of human T cells and chemical hapten exposure. Looking at the study overall: How much TCR each sample yielded varied, mostly because pooled library volumes differed slightly.

Noted time point: patch test 1, 2 weeks after DPC sensitization. As to treatment: therapeutic diphenylcyclopropenone sensitization with weekly scalp DPC. Every donor had alopecia and was 18 to 70 years old; all were suitable for DPC. TCRdb processed the RACE reads anew with MiXCR; each CDR3 protein has one entry. This table has about 110,000 distinct CDR3 sequences, roughly 11% appearing once. V lost 2 bases and J 3 bases, leaving 14 bases between the germline ends. The CDR3 runs to 15 residues. The germline gives CDR1 MNHEY, CDR2 SVGAGI. The source of this sequence is a woman in her thirties or forties with alopecia areata. Some clones in this sample may be carry-over from other donors' samples. Source: whole blood, taken in connection with sensitization to the hapten diphenylcyclopropenone (DPC). This chain uses TRBV6-5 with TRBJ2-7; D gene ambiguous. This CDR3 reads CASSYRYPRGYEQYF. CDR3 DNA sequence: TGTGCCAGCAGTTACCGCTATCCGAGAGGCTACGAGCAGTACTTC.